A single sample is the source of the 21 T cell receptor beta chains below, sequenced in a study of CD8 T cells in Susac syndrome. The authors reverse transcribed roughly 0.45 to 1 ug RNA with random hexamers. TCRdb analysed the immunoSEQ multiplex PCR reads with MiXCR anew, one entry per CDR3 protein. This repertoire shows 150,000 to 200,000 distinct CDR3 sequences, approximately 93% found once; its top ten account for around 0.097%. Sequencing was done on a sample of CD4+ T cells from PBMCs. The receptors derive from a human donor with multiple sclerosis.

A remark on this clonotype: The junction departs from germline at one end; a sequencing error may be responsible. V and J are TRBV4-1 and TRBJ1-4; D is ambiguous. This CDR3 has 14 residues. Per germline, CDR1 MGHRA and CDR2 YSYEKL. This chain's CDR3 is CASSQDMWLRPIIF. The CDR3 nucleotides read TGCGCCAGCAGCCAAGACATGTGGCTTCGCCCCATAATTTTT.

DNA for the CDR3: TGTGCCAGCAGACACAACGGGGTACCTGAAGCTTTCTTT. Translating gives CASRHNGVPEAFF. The V and J genes are TRBV6-2 or TRBV6-3 and TRBJ1-1, with D hard to call. V lost 6 bases and J lost 6, with 14 bases in between. This CDR3 has 13 residues. Germline V gene lookup returns CDR1 MNHEY and CDR2 SVGEGT.

This sequence joins TRBV18 and TRBJ2-1; D possibly corresponds to TRBD1 (5 bases). Trimming took off 5 bases at V and 7 bases at J, with 9 bases between the two ends. The CDR3 covers 12 residues. CDR1 and CDR2 (germline): KGHSH, LQKENI. CDR3 loop: CASSATENEQFF. The CDR3 region has the DNA TGTGCCAGCTCAGCGACAGAAAATGAGCAGTTCTTC.

In nucleotides, the CDR3 is TGTGCCACGAGGACAGGGGCCACAGATACGCAGTATTTT. It encodes CATRTGATDTQYF. The chain links TRBV28 to TRBJ2-3, with TRBD1 matching 9 bases. This CDR3 region has 13 residues. Trimming took 10 bases from V and 2 from J; bases not matched to a gene: 4. The germline V gene encodes CDR1 MDHEN and CDR2 SYDVKM.

This chain links TRBV5-6 with TRBJ1-2; D is uncertain. In germline, CDR1 is SGHDT, CDR2 YYEEEE. The CDR3 extends over 13 amino acids. The V end lost 1 base, the J end lost 2 bases, and 6 bases lay between the germline ends. This chain's CDR3 is CASSLSRNYGYTF. Written as DNA, the CDR3 is TGTGCCAGCAGCTTGTCCAGGAACTATGGCTACACCTTC.

The CDR3 region has the DNA TGTGCCAGCCCTTTGACCCAGGGGATATCGGCTGAGCAGTTCTTC. This gives the protein CASPLTQGISAEQFF. V usage is TRBV2 and J usage is TRBJ2-1; possibly TRBD1 for D (6 bases). Trimming shortened V by 8 bases and J by 9 bases, and 23 bases separated the two germline ends. CDR3 length equals 15 residues. CDR1 SNHLY and CDR2 FYNNEI come from the germline V gene.

The J gene is TRBJ2-3, the V gene TRBV20-1, with no clear D. CDR3 length: 15 residues. Germline-derived CDR1 and CDR2 are DFQATT and SNEGSKA (reference sequence). V shed 1 base and J shed 6 bases, with 17 bases lying between them. This chain's CDR3 is CSARGAFLASDTQYF. For the CDR3, the DNA is TGCAGTGCTAGAGGTGCTTTCTTGGCTTCTGATACGCAGTATTTT.

The CDR3 sequence is CSARDRGSPTTNEKLFF. The CDR3 bases are TGCAGTGCTAGAGATCGGGGGTCCCCTACAACTAATGAAAAACTGTTTTTT. The chain uses TRBV20-1 and TRBJ1-4; a weak D match, TRBD1 (5 bases). The V end lost 0 bases, the J end lost 0 bases, and 14 bases lay between the germline ends. There are 17 residues in the CDR3. Germline V CDR1 and CDR2: DFQATT, SNEGSKA (reference sequence).

The J gene is TRBJ2-7, the V gene TRBV3-1, with TRBD2 as a possible D gene (7 bases). CDR1 and CDR2 from the germline V gene are LGHDT and YNNKEL (reference sequence). The CDR3 has 18 amino acids. V lost 1 base, J lost 1 base, and 20 bases lay in between. CDR3 sequence: CASSQGGGGFTNSYEQYF. CDR3 sequence (DNA): TGTGCCAGCAGCCAAGGGGGAGGGGGGTTCACTAATTCCTACGAGCAGTACTTC.

The chain recombines TRBV20-1 with TRBJ2-7; D is ambiguous. Trimming removed 7 bases from V and 4 bases from J, with 20 bases in between. The CDR3 totals 14 residues. Looked up from germline, CDR1 is DFQATT and CDR2 is SNEGSKA (reference sequence). The CDR3 coding sequence is TGCAGTGGACTTCTGAGACAAGGGAATTACGAGCAGTACTTC. Protein: CSGLLRQGNYEQYF.

This chain connects TRBV5-1 to TRBJ1-6; D is uncertain. The V gene's germline CDR1 is SGHRS and CDR2 YFSETQ. Trimming removed 0 bases from V and 5 bases from J, with 9 bases in between. The CDR3 has 15 residues. The DNA of the CDR3 is TGCGCCAGCAGCTTGGATCGCCCTCATAATTCACCCCTCCACTTT. This encodes CASSLDRPHNSPLHF.

The rearrangement joins TRBV19 to TRBJ2-5; D is unclear. Germline assignment: CDR1 LNHDA and CDR2 SQIVND (reference sequence). V lost 4 bases, J lost 2 bases, and 17 bases lay in between. The CDR3 spans 16 residues. The CDR3 coding sequence is TGTGCCAGTAGTACCACTCGACTCTCAGGTCAAGAGACCCAGTACTTC. Protein product: CASSTTRLSGQETQYF.

V usage is TRBV28 and J usage is TRBJ1-2, with D possibly matching TRBD1 (6 bases). CDR3 size: 13 residues. CDR1 is MDHEN, CDR2 SYDVKM, per germline. V was trimmed by 6 bases and J by 4 bases, leaving 12 bases between them. The CDR3 bases are TGTGCCAGCAGCCAAGGACAGCCCTATGGCTACACCTTC. As protein: CASSQGQPYGYTF.

The chain couples TRBV3-1 to TRBJ1-2; possibly TRBD1 for D (5 bases). The CDR3 sequence is 17 residues long. Trimming pared 3 bases from V and 0 bases from J, leaving 17 bases between. From germline, CDR1 is LGHDT and CDR2 YNNKEL (reference sequence). The CDR3 region has the DNA TGTGCCAGCAGCCAGGGGCAGGGCCTTTCAACTAACTATGGCTACACCTTC. Its translation is CASSQGQGLSTNYGYTF.

The rearrangement uses TRBV7-6 and TRBJ1-6, with D tentatively TRBD1 (5 bases). V lost 8 bases, J lost 13 bases, and 9 bases lay in between. CDR1 and CDR2 from the germline V gene are SGHVS and FNYEAQ. The CDR3 loop spans 10 amino acids. The CDR3 coding sequence is TGTGCCAGCTGTAGGGGTCCCCTCCACTTT. Amino acids: CASCRGPLHF.

The CDR3 bases are TGCGCCAGCAGCAATCCCGACAGGGCCGAGCAGTACTTC. This codes for CASSNPDRAEQYF. This chain connects TRBV5-1 to TRBJ2-7; TRBD1 matches 7 bases. Germline CDR1 and CDR2: SGHRS and YFSETQ. The CDR3 runs 13 residues. Trimming removed 4 bases from V and 6 bases from J; junction bases left unmatched: 7.

This rearrangement joins TRBV5-1 to TRBJ1-1, with D unresolved. V lost 0 bases and J lost 1, with 10 bases in between. This CDR3 is 15 amino acids long. Germline values: CDR1 SGHRS, CDR2 YFSETQ. CDR3 protein: CASSLGISKNTEAFF. The CDR3 coding sequence is TGCGCCAGCAGCTTGGGAATCTCCAAGAACACTGAAGCTTTCTTT.

This chain joins TRBV6-6 and TRBJ1-5; D remains ambiguous. Deletions cut 5 bases from V and 7 bases from J, with 12 bases between. CDR1 is MNHNY, CDR2 SVGAGI, per germline (reference sequence). CDR3 length: 13 amino acids. The CDR3 coding sequence is TGTGCCAGCAGTGGAGGAGGGATCCAGCCCCAGCATTTT. This gives the protein CASSGGGIQPQHF.

This chain connects TRBV28 to TRBJ1-5; no clear D. Germline-derived CDR1 and CDR2 are MDHEN and SYDVKM. This CDR3 contains 16 residues. V lost 1 base and J lost 0, with 10 bases in between. In nucleotides, the CDR3 is TGTGCCAGCAGTTTATTGCTGACCTATAGCAATCAGCCCCAGCATTTT. It specifies CASSLLLTYSNQPQHF. The full variable domain, with the rest looked up from reference TRBV28 and TRBJ1-5, is DVKVTQSSRYLVKRTGEKVFLECVQDMDHENMFWYRQDPGLGLRLIYFSYDVKMKEKGDIPEGYSVSREKKERFSLILESASTNQTSMYLCASSLLLTYSNQPQHFGDGTRLSIL.

The chain recombines TRBV2 with TRBJ1-5; D is perhaps TRBD1 (6 bases). V was clipped by 6 bases and J by 2 bases, with 14 bases between them. Germline V lookup: CDR1 SNHLY, CDR2 FYNNEI. The CDR3 spans 15 residues. As DNA, the CDR3 is TGTGCCAGCAGCGGCAGGGGACCGGGCAATCAGCCCCAGCATTTT. Amino acid sequence: CASSGRGPGNQPQHF.

The rearrangement joins TRBV16 to TRBJ1-4; D perhaps matches TRBD1 (5 bases). V was clipped by 1 base and J by 0 bases, with 6 bases between them. The CDR3 sequence is 15 residues long. Germline V lookup: CDR1 KGHSY, CDR2 FQNENV. In DNA form, the CDR3 reads TGTGCCAGCAGCCAATGGGGGGCAACTAATGAAAAACTGTTTTTT. It translates to CASSQWGATNEKLFF.